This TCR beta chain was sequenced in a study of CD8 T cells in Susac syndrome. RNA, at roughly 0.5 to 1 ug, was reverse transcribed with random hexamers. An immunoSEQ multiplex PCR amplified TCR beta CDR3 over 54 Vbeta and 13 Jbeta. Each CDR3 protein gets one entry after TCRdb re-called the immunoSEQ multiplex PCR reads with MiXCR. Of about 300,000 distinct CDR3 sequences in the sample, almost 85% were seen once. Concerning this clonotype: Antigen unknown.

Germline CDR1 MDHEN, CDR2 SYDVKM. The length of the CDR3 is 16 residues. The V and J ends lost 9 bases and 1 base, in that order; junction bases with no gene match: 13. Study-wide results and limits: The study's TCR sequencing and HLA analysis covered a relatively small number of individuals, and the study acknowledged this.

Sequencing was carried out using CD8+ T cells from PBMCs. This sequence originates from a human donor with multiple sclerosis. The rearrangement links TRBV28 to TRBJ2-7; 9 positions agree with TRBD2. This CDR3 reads CARVWGASGDSYEQYF. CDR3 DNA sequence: TGTGCCAGAGTCTGGGGGGCTAGCGGGGATTCCTACGAGCAGTACTTC.